This T cell receptor beta chain was profiled in a study of blood T cell repertoires in COVID-19. The wider study: Acute and convalescent COVID-19 samples came from the United States, Italy and Spain. The analysed material was cDNA or gDNA that came from T cells, B-cell-depleted T cells, or PBMCs.

Seattle patient enrollment occurred during active infection, with longitudinal follow-up thereafter. Generated by immunoSEQ multiplex PCR, the TCRdb table keeps only in-frame clones and is missing some. The table has fewer than 450,000 clones, 87% seen once; the top ten hold about 6%. CDR3 length: 16 residues. Trimming took off 0 bases at V and 6 bases at J, with 14 bases between the two ends. The germline V gene has CDR1 MNHEY and CDR2 SVGAGI. The V call is TRBV6-5, the J call TRBJ2-2; D is perhaps TRBD2 (5 bases). The TCR was taken from a woman between 50 and 59 years old with COVID-19, enrolled during active disease. Sequencing was done on a sample of peripheral blood. The CDR3 protein is CASSYSGVPGAGELFF. DNA for the CDR3: TGTGCCAGCAGTTACTCGGGAGTACCGGGCGCCGGGGAGCTGTTTTTT.